The clone carrying this TCR beta chain occurred many times. Exclusions: uncontrolled infection, other autoimmune disease, pregnancy, lactation. Clinical symptoms, serum thyroxine, TRAb, thyroid ultrasound and orbital computed tomography established diagnosis. Source material for PBMCs was around 10 ml fresh peripheral blood. This record comes from a study of T cells in Graves' hyperthyroidism and ophthalmopathy. The germline gives CDR1 SEHNR, CDR2 FQNEAQ (reference sequence). V dropped 5 bases and J dropped 3; count of bases not matched to a gene: 7. This CDR3 has 15 amino acids. Amplified regions were TCR beta CDR3 sequences from RNA transcripts. Carried out on the TCR CDR3, a first-round RT-PCR used the HTBI primer set. One entry per CDR3 protein, called by TCRdb with MiXCR from the multiplex PCR reads. The table records under 400,000 distinct CDR3 sequences, around 14% of them present only once.

The rearrangement uses TRBV7-9 and TRBJ2-5; 9 positions match TRBD2. This clonotype was obtained from a woman aged 55-75 years with Graves' hyperthyroidism. The sequenced sample was blood. CDR3 region: CASSPRREGEETQYF. The DNA for the CDR3 is TGTGCCAGCAGCCCGCGGCGGGAGGGGGAAGAGACCCAGTACTTC.